This T cell receptor beta chain was retrieved from a study of somatic mutations in cytotoxic T cells in rheumatoid arthritis. Study overall: Selected populations of V beta antibody-stained T cells underwent flow sorting at nearly 100% purity; these encompassed V beta1+ cells subjected to TCRB sequencing.

Findings and caveats of the study: Rheumatoid arthritis patients and age-matched healthy controls showed no significant difference in CD8+ T-cell clonality.

In the source study's methods: Of patient CD8+ clones exceeding 1%, few matched published virus-specific TCRB sequences. Produced via immunoSEQ multiplex PCR; TCRdb's table is partial and in-frame only. The V and J calls and the clone size are those of that table, but D and trimming were determined from the DNA. Counted here are approximately 3,300 clones, over 70% occurring once; the ten biggest clones make up approximately 13%. After CD4+ and CD8+ cells were isolated by positive magnetic bead selection, their purity was checked by flow cytometry. The V gene end was trimmed by 1 base and the J gene end by 4 bases; junction bases not matched to a gene: 4. CDR1 and CDR2 from the germline V gene are SGHVS and FQNEAQ. CDR3 length equals 15 residues. By its share, this clone is large. The antigen remains unidentified.

The rearrangement joins TRBV7-8 to TRBJ2-3; 8 bases are shared with TRBD1. The receptor comes from a woman between 45 and 65 years old with rheumatoid arthritis. Material: CD8+ T cells sorted from blood. The chain's CDR3 is CASSLGTGFADTQYF. The CDR3 DNA reads as TGTGCCAGCAGCTTAGGGACAGGGTTTGCAGATACGCAGTATTTT. Using reference TRBV7-8 and TRBJ2-3 for the parts outside the CDR3, the full variable domain is GAGVSQSPRYKVAKRGQDVALRCDPISGHVSLFWYQQALGQGPEFLTYFQNEAQLDKSGLPSDRFFAERPEGSVSTLKIQRTQQEDSAVYLCASSLGTGFADTQYFGPGTRLTVL.